One TCR beta chain is described in this entry. Its antigen is undetermined. At one boundary the junction diverges from the germline segment, which might be a read error. Primers: 60 Vbeta forward and 13 Jbeta reverse. TCRdb's table, derived via immunoSEQ multiplex PCR, lists solely in-frame clones and lacks some. The data hold around 100,000 clones, with roughly 78% observed a single time. This record belongs to a study of cytomegalovirus exposure and HLA in healthy donors. This CDR3 is built from 12 residues. From germline, CDR1 is SEHNR and CDR2 FQNEAQ (reference sequence). General observations from the study: According to an earlier analysis, most TCR beta V segments yielded productive rearrangements about 87% or about 30% of the time. A later analysis linked a missense DCLRE1C variant to TCR beta V- and J-gene trimming.

V and J are TRBV7-9 and TRBJ2-7; D is perhaps TRBD2 (5 bases). The origin of this receptor is a male donor in good health and CMV-seropositive. The material sequenced was PBMCs. The CDR3 nucleotides are TGTTCCAGCAGCTCCGGGGAATACGAGCAGTACTTC. Its protein product is CSSSSGEYEQYF.